Sequencing of this TCR beta chain was carried out in a study of blood T cell repertoires in COVID-19. With 6 bases removed from V and 0 bases from J, the gap between germline ends came to 18 bases. The CDR3 runs to 15 residues. Germline-derived CDR1 and CDR2 are SQVTM and ANQGSEA. TCRdb keeps only in-frame clones here, not all; method: immunoSEQ multiplex PCR. The profile shows some 170,000 clones, 80% to 90% of them singletons. The specimen was peripheral blood. The chain joins TRBV29-1 to TRBJ2-7; D uncertain. The source is a woman aged 45 to 65 with acute or convalescent COVID-19. CDR3 sequence: CSVVTGSSSSYEQYF. The CDR3 DNA follows: TGCAGCGTGGTAACGGGTTCTTCCAGCTCCTACGAGCAGTACTTC.